The clone carrying this T cell receptor beta chain was recorded at least ten times. Documented time point: pre-sensitization, week 0. Stated treatment: therapeutic diphenylcyclopropenone sensitization with weekly scalp DPC. This specimen belongs to a study of human T cells and chemical hapten exposure. One entry per CDR3 protein results from TCRdb running MiXCR on the RACE reads. The table lists 300,000 to 450,000 distinct CDR3 sequences, around 5.5% of them singletons. This specimen consisted of whole blood, obtained in connection with sensitization to the hapten diphenylcyclopropenone (DPC). This clonotype originated in a woman younger than 35 with alopecia areata. Some clones in this sample may be carry-over from other donors' samples.

The CDR3 sequence: CASSLAQGPDQPQHF. CDR3 DNA sequence: TGTGCCAGCAGCTTGGCACAGGGACCCGATCAGCCCCAGCATTTT. The V gene is TRBV5-8, the J gene TRBJ1-5; D is possibly TRBD1 (6 bases). Trimming left V 0 bases short and J 5 bases short, with 12 bases between. Germline values: CDR1 SGHTS, CDR2 YDEGEE. The CDR3 has 15 residues.